This TCR beta chain was recorded in a study of blood T cell repertoires in COVID-19. On the study more broadly: The United States, Italy and Spain supplied acute and convalescent COVID-19 samples.

Per the authors' pipeline: Using reference gene primer amplification, nucleated cell counts were estimated. Using immunoSEQ multiplex PCR, the repertoire was profiled, and TCRdb retains in-frame clones only, with some absent. V and J calls and clone size are copied from that table; D and trimming were computed from the DNA. The sample yields approximately 210,000 clones, roughly 79% seen once. Germline CDR1 and CDR2: MNHEY and SVGAGI. V lost 6 bases, J lost 10 bases, and 5 bases stayed unmatched. CDR3 length: 11 residues. Assignments of participants to cohorts depended upon their own reported clinical history.

Specimen: PBMCs or T cells enriched from blood (not recorded which). J is TRBJ1-2 and V is TRBV6-5; 7 bases map to TRBD1. The origin of this receptor is a woman in her forties or fifties with acute COVID-19. The DNA of the CDR3 is TGTGCCAGCAGCACACAGGGGTCCTACACCTTC. Translating it yields CASSTQGSYTF.